This TCR beta chain was retrieved from a study of blood T cell repertoires in COVID-19. Overall study context: The United States, Italy and Spain provided the acute and convalescent COVID-19 samples. T cells, B-cell-depleted T cells, or PBMCs provided the cDNA or gDNA that served as material.

This CDR3 is built from 16 residues. Germline CDR1 and CDR2: MDHEN and SYDVKM. V gave up 5 bases and J gave up 0 bases, with 11 bases separating them. Per the original data handling: Estimates of nucleated cell counts were drawn from the amplification of reference gene primers. Measured with immunoSEQ multiplex PCR; TCRdb has only the in-frame clones, and not every one. D and trimming were read from the DNA, whereas the V and J calls and clone size are those reported in that table. The sample records 200,000 or so clones, just under 85% being singletons. This clonotype originated in a human donor with acute or convalescent COVID-19. The donor label of this sample is uncertain. The sequencing sample was made of peripheral blood. This rearrangement joins TRBV28 to TRBJ1-6; D perhaps matches TRBD1 (6 bases). CDR3 sequence: CASSGSGVSYNSPLHF. CDR3 bases: TGTGCCAGCAGTGGATCAGGGGTCTCCTATAATTCACCCCTCCACTTT.